This T cell receptor (beta chain) was recorded in a study of blood T cell repertoires in COVID-19. Study at large: Samples representing acute and convalescent COVID-19 were sourced from the United States, Italy and Spain. In each case, the material was cDNA or gDNA derived from T cells, B-cell-depleted T cells, or PBMCs.

Assay used: immunoSEQ multiplex PCR; TCRdb lists only in-frame clones, some missing. The sample carries roughly 120,000 clones, over 60% recorded once. This CDR3 is 13 amino acids long. The germline CDR1 and CDR2 sequences are SGHRS and YFSETQ. The V segment lost 2 bases and the J segment 9 bases; nucleotides outside the gene matches: 7. The sequenced sample consisted of peripheral blood. The TCR was taken from a man in his sixties or seventies with acute or convalescent COVID-19. The genes are TRBV5-1 and TRBJ1-2, with 7 bases fitting TRBD1. CDR3 DNA: TGCGCCAGCAGCTTTGGGCAGGGGGGAAGCTACACCTTC. The encoded protein is CASSFGQGGSYTF.